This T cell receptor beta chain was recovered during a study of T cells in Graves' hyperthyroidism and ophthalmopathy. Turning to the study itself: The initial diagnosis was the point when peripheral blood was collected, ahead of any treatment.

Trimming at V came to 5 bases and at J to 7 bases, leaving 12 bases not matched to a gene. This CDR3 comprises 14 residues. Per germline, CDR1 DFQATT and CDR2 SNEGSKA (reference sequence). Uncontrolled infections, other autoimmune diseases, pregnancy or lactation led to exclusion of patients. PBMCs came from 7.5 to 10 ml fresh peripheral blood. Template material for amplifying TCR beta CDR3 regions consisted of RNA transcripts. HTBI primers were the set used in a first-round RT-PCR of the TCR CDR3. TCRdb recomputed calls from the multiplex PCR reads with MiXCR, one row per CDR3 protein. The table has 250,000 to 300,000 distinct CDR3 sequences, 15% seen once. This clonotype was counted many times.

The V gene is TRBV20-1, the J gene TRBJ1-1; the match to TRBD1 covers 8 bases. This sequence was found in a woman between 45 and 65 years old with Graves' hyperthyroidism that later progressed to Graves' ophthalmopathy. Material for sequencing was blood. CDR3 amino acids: CSAEGYRGKSEAFF. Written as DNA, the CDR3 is TGCAGTGCTGAGGGATACAGGGGGAAGAGTGAAGCTTTCTTT.